Detailed here is one T cell receptor (beta chain). Antigen: not known. This sample was taken from a study of OX40 agonist ivuxolimab in advanced cancers. Data came from immunoSEQ multiplex PCR; TCRdb stores just in-frame clones and leaves some out. This table holds tens of thousands of clones, around four fifths found once. Researchers took blood at baseline, on cycle 4 day 1, and on cycle 7 day 1. The study's findings and limits: At 0.1 to 3.0 mg/kg and by week 6, clonal expansion occurred in CD4+ and CD8+ blood T cells. The authors did not determine the antigen specificity of the expanded peripheral T cells. The study found among the lowest clonal expansion in partial responders at 0.1-3.0 mg/kg.

CDR1 is SGDLS and CDR2 is YYNGEE in the germline V gene. V gave up 0 bases and J gave up 4 bases, with 13 bases separating them. The CDR3 totals 16 residues. Specimen: CD4+ or CD8+ T cells sorted from blood, collected in a trial of the OX40 agonist ivuxolimab. This sequence was found in an adult with an advanced solid tumor such as melanoma, head and neck, liver or kidney cancer. V usage is TRBV9 and J usage is TRBJ2-2, with D maybe TRBD2 (5 bases). As DNA, the CDR3 is TGTGCCAGCAGCGTAGATTTGCGGGCGAGCACCGGGGAGCTGTTTTTT. This codes for CASSVDLRASTGELFF.